A selection of T cell receptor beta chains follows, all from one sample in a study of shared clonotypes between healthy human individuals. Profiling relied on immunoSEQ multiplex PCR, and the TCRdb table lists in-frame clones only, not all of them. This table has around 2.1 million clones, roughly 91% appearing once. The sequenced sample was naive CD8+ T cells from PBMCs. The origin of the receptors is a man aged 18 to 29 in good health. Some clones in this sample may be carry-over from other donors' samples. The CDR3 runs from the conserved cysteine through the conserved F or W. The D gene is left open where the match is weak. The size entry is marked missing in some rows and otherwise reads once, few, many or a size class.

clone_size	d_call	v_call	j_call	cdr3_aa	cdr3_nt
NA	NA	TRBV9	TRBJ1-1	CASSVDGDTEAFF	TGTGCCAGCAGCGTAGACGGGGACACTGAAGCTTTCTTT
NA	NA	TRBV11-1	TRBJ2-6	CASSYGVGANVLTF	TGTGCCAGCAGCTACGGGGTAGGGGCCAACGTCCTGACTTTC
NA	NA	TRBV6-6	TRBJ2-1	CASSPGTAFSYNEQFF	TGTGCCAGCAGCCCCGGGACGGCGTTTTCCTACAATGAGCAGTTCTTC
NA	NA	TRBV27	TRBJ2-7	CASSLSPSPPRSGEQYF	TGTGCCAGCAGTTTAAGCCCTTCCCCCCCCCGATCGGGAGAGCAGTACTTC
NA	NA	TRBV18	TRBJ2-7	CASSPTRDSSYEQYF	TGTGCCAGCTCACCTACGCGGGACAGCTCCTACGAGCAGTACTTC
NA	NA	TRBV5-1	TRBJ2-1	CASSLERLGTLNEQFF	TGCGCCAGCAGCTTGGAGCGGTTAGGGACTCTTAATGAACAGTTCTTC
NA	TRBD2	TRBV9	TRBJ2-7	CASSPSGRNTYEQYF	TGTGCCAGCAGTCCGAGCGGGAGAAACACCTACGAGCAGTACTTC
NA	NA	TRBV6-1	TRBJ2-7	CASSEIWDSYEQYF	TGTGCCAGCAGTGAAATCTGGGACTCCTACGAGCAGTACTTC
NA	NA	TRBV6-5	TRBJ1-2	CASSNGPGYYGYTF	TGTGCCAGCAGCAACGGCCCGGGTTACTATGGCTACACCTTC
NA	TRBD2	TRBV13	TRBJ2-5	CASSSRREIEETQYF	TGTGCCAGCAGCTCTCGGCGGGAGATCGAAGAGACCCAGTACTTC
NA	NA	TRBV11-2	TRBJ2-7	CASSLGTSLYEQYF	TGTGCCAGCAGCTTAGGGACGAGCCTTTACGAGCAGTACTTC
NA	NA	TRBV2	TRBJ2-7	CASSELDQSSYEQYF	TGTGCCAGCAGTGAACTGGACCAGAGCTCCTACGAGCAGTACTTC
NA	TRBD1	TRBV10-1	TRBJ2-5	CASSDDRGKETQYF	TGCGCCAGCAGTGACGACAGGGGCAAAGAGACCCAGTACTTC
NA	TRBD1	TRBV7-8	TRBJ2-7	CASSWDRGPNEQYF	TGTGCCAGCAGCTGGGACAGGGGGCCCAACGAGCAGTACTTC
once	NA	TRBV5-1	TRBJ2-7	CASSIESGTYEQYF	TGCGCCAGCAGCATCGAGTCCGGAACCTACGAGCAGTACTTC
once	NA	TRBV6-1	TRBJ2-7	CASSGDTYYEQYF	TGTGCCAGCAGTGGTGACACCTACTACGAGCAGTACTTC
NA	NA	TRBV9	TRBJ2-3	CASSVGWDARTDTQYF	TGTGCCAGCAGCGTAGGGTGGGACGCGCGCACAGATACGCAGTATTTT
NA	NA	TRBV19	TRBJ1-5	CASSIDWSSNQPQHF	TGTGCCAGTAGTATAGATTGGAGTAGCAATCAGCCCCAGCATTTT
NA	NA	TRBV15	TRBJ2-7	CATSREGASYEQYF	TGTGCCACCAGCAGAGAGGGGGCTTCCTACGAGCAGTACTTC
NA	NA	TRBV9	TRBJ1-2	CASSADQGGMDGYTF	TGTGCCAGCAGCGCGGACCAGGGAGGAATGGATGGCTACACCTTC
NA	NA	TRBV4-3	TRBJ2-1	CASSQDRQTGSSYNEQFF	TGCGCCAGCAGCCAAGATAGACAAACAGGGAGCTCCTACAATGAGCAGTTCTTC
once	NA	TRBV27	TRBJ1-2	CASSLSSQGPPSDGYTF	TGTGCCAGCAGTTTATCTTCCCAGGGGCCGCCGTCGGATGGCTACACCTTC
once	NA	TRBV6-5	TRBJ1-1	CASRRTVSVNTEAFF	TGTGCCAGCAGGAGGACAGTGTCCGTGAACACTGAAGCTTTCTTT
NA	NA	TRBV4-2	TRBJ2-1	CASSPKGWEQFF	TGTGCCAGCAGCCCTAAGGGGTGGGAGCAGTTCTTC
NA	TRBD1	TRBV5-4	TRBJ2-7	CASSFTGGGKEQYF	TGTGCCAGCAGCTTCACAGGGGGTGGTAAAGAGCAGTACTTC
NA	NA	TRBV27	TRBJ2-1	CASSFRGPSYNEQFF	TGTGCCAGCAGTTTCAGGGGTCCCTCCTACAATGAGCAGTTCTTC
NA	TRBD2	TRBV4-3	TRBJ2-1	CASSQGASGGSSYNEQFF	TGCGCCAGCAGCCAAGGGGCTAGCGGGGGGAGCTCCTACAATGAGCAGTTCTTC
NA	NA	TRBV14	TRBJ2-1	CASSRPFVGVSYNEQFF	TGTGCCAGCAGCCGACCTTTCGTGGGGGTCTCCTACAATGAGCAGTTCTTC
NA	NA	TRBV9	TRBJ2-1	CASSPPVGVNEQFF	TGTGCCAGCAGCCCCCCCGTGGGGGTCAATGAGCAGTTCTTC